This T cell receptor beta chain was documented in a study of blood T cell repertoires in COVID-19. Overall study: The United States, Italy and Spain were the sources of the acute and convalescent COVID-19 samples.

The V end was cut by 5 bases, the J end by 7 bases, with 20 bases between. Germline V gives CDR1 SGHAT, CDR2 FQNNGV. This CDR3 comprises 15 residues. As processed by the authors: Amplification from reference gene primers served as the basis for estimated nucleated cell counts. Sequenced by immunoSEQ multiplex PCR; TCRdb stores in-frame clones only, minus some. That table is the source of V, J and clone size, and D and trimming were worked out from the DNA. The sample has around 200,000 clones, 87% seen once. The J gene is TRBJ2-5, the V gene TRBV11-2; D is possibly TRBD2 (5 bases). What was sequenced was peripheral blood. The receptor was derived from a man aged 60 to 75 who had recovered from COVID-19. CDR3 sequence reads: CASSPHPAGRGTQYF. The CDR3 DNA follows: TGTGCCAGCAGCCCCCACCCCGCGGGTCGAGGGACCCAGTACTTC.